This T cell receptor (beta chain) was sequenced during a study of cytomegalovirus exposure and HLA in healthy donors. Sequencing used immunoSEQ multiplex PCR; TCRdb keeps in-frame clones, though not all of them. The table has 100,000 to 150,000 clones, roughly 90% seen once. Separate from the 666-subject first cohort was the approximately 110-subject validation cohort, to which the donors belonged. V lost 10 bases to trimming and J lost 3 bases; unmatched junction nucleotides: 5. CDR3 length: 12 amino acids. The germline V gene has CDR1 MNHNS and CDR2 SASEGT. This TCR was recovered from a woman between 18 and 30 years old in good health and CMV-seronegative. This chain uses TRBV6-1 with TRBJ1-1; 7 nucleotides align to TRBD1. The sample taken for sequencing was PBMCs. DNA of the CDR3: TGTGCCACCCTGACAGGGTACACTGAAGCTTTCTTT. This codes for CATLTGYTEAFF.